These 25 T cell receptor beta chains were all obtained from the same sample, sequenced in a study of Graves' ophthalmopathy and Graves' hyperthyroidism. RNA served as the template for amplifying TCR beta CDR3 regions. Second-round multiplex PCR came after first-round RT-PCR with HTBI primers. From the multiplex PCR reads, TCRdb called clonotypes with MiXCR, one entry per CDR3 protein. This table has 300,000 to 350,000 distinct CDR3 sequences, roughly 15% appearing once. Specimen: peripheral blood. These receptors were taken from an adult man with Graves' ophthalmopathy.

The V call is TRBV11-2, the J call TRBJ2-4; D may match TRBD1 or TRBD2 (5 bases each). Germline loops: CDR1 SGHAT, CDR2 FQNNGV. Trimming cost V 6 bases and J 0 bases, with 21 bases left between them. The CDR3 extends over 18 amino acids. The DNA for the CDR3 is TGTGCCAGCAGTTCTCGGGACGGGTTGGTTTTAGCCAAAAACATTCAGTACTTC. Amino acid sequence: CASSSRDGLVLAKNIQYF.

The J gene is TRBJ2-5, the V gene TRBV5-1, with 8 bases identical to TRBD1. V shed 0 bases and J 2 bases; nucleotides not matched to a gene: 6. Germline V gene lookup returns CDR1 SGHRS and CDR2 YFSETQ. The CDR3 runs 16 residues. The CDR3, as DNA: TGCGCCAGCAGCTTGGAAGTGGGACAGGCGCAAGAGACCCAGTACTTC. This encodes CASSLEVGQAQETQYF. Drawing the rest from reference TRBV5-1 and TRBJ2-5, the complete variable domain is KAGVTQTPRYLIKTRGQQVTLSCSPISGHRSVSWYQQTPGQGLQFLFEYFSETQRNKGNFPGRFSGRQFSNSRSEMNVSTLELGDSALYLCASSLEVGQAQETQYFGPGTRLLVL.

This clonotype was detected many times. The chain combines TRBV12-3 or TRBV12-4 with TRBJ2-7; possibly TRBD1 for D (5 bases). The CDR3 totals 12 residues. V lost 6 bases to trimming and J lost 5 bases, with 11 bases between them. As DNA, the CDR3 is TGTGCCAGCAGCCAAGACAGTGACGAGCAGTACTTC. Translated: CASSQDSDEQYF.

This clonotype was detected ten times or more. The CDR3 nucleotides are TGTGCCTCCTACCCCAGGGGACTTAACACCGGGGAGCTGTTTTTT. As protein: CASYPRGLNTGELFF. The chain employs TRBV10-3 and TRBJ2-2; D tentatively reads TRBD1 or TRBD2 (6 bases each). V was clipped by 11 bases and J by 2 bases, with 18 bases between them. The length of the CDR3 is 15 residues. CDR1 ENHRY and CDR2 SYGVKD come from the germline V gene.

This clonotype showed up many times. The chain carries TRBV12-3 or TRBV12-4 and TRBJ1-2, with D unresolved. V was clipped by 6 bases and J by 4 bases, with 18 bases between them. This CDR3 is built from 15 residues. CDR3 nucleotides: TGTGCCAGCAGCCGCGCGGCACAGTCCGTCTATGGCTACACCTTC. Residues: CASSRAAQSVYGYTF.

The table lists this clonotype with many counts. The V and J genes are TRBV7-3 and TRBJ2-3, with TRBD1 matching over 7 bases. The length of the CDR3 is 15 residues. V dropped 4 bases and J dropped 4; count of bases not matched to a gene: 8. Germline-derived CDR1 and CDR2 are SGHTA and FQGTGA. The CDR3 DNA reads TGTGCCAGCAGCTCCCAACAGGGGTCCCCAGATACGCAGTATTTT. It encodes CASSSQQGSPDTQYF. Drawing the rest from reference TRBV7-3 and TRBJ2-3, the complete variable domain is GAGVSQTPSNKVTEKGKYVELRCDPISGHTALYWYRQSLGQGPEFLIYFQGTGAADDSGLPNDRFFAVRPEGSVSTLKIQRTERGDSAVYLCASSSQQGSPDTQYFGPGTRLTVL.

This clonotype was observed many times. The chain uses TRBV28 and TRBJ2-5; the match to TRBD1 covers 10 bases. This CDR3 comprises 16 residues. Germline CDR1 is MDHEN and CDR2 is SYDVKM. V was clipped by 8 bases and J by 5 bases; unmatched bases: 14. This chain's CDR3 is CASDRDRGLGQETQYF. The CDR3 DNA sequence: TGTGCCAGCGATCGGGACAGGGGATTGGGCCAGGAGACCCAGTACTTC. Complete variable domain (other parts from reference TRBV28 and TRBJ2-5): DVKVTQSSRYLVKRTGEKVFLECVQDMDHENMFWYRQDPGLGLRLIYFSYDVKMKEKGDIPEGYSVSREKKERFSLILESASTNQTSMYLCASDRDRGLGQETQYFGPGTRLLVL.

This chain joins TRBV15 and TRBJ2-5; the D call may be TRBD1 or TRBD2 (5 bases each). In germline, CDR1 is LNHNV, CDR2 YYDKDF (reference sequence). The CDR3 covers 18 residues. Trimming removed 0 bases at V and 1 base at J, with 18 bases between. The CDR3 sequence is CATSRDHGGNTIQETQYF. The DNA of the CDR3 is TGTGCCACCAGCAGAGATCATGGGGGTAACACCATCCAAGAGACCCAGTACTTC.

In this sample, this clonotype turned up many times. The V gene is TRBV3-1, the J gene TRBJ2-7; D is unclear. V was cut by 0 bases and J by 6 bases, with 12 bases left in between. CDR1 and CDR2 from the germline V gene are LGHDT and YNNKEL (reference sequence). The CDR3 covers 14 residues. CDR3 loop: CASSQDERPGEQYF. For the CDR3, the DNA is TGTGCCAGCAGCCAAGACGAAAGGCCTGGCGAGCAGTACTTC.

This clonotype was counted many times. The J gene is TRBJ1-1, the V gene TRBV7-2; maybe TRBD1 (5 bases). In germline, CDR1 is SGHTA, CDR2 FQGNSA. Trimming stripped 5 bases from V and 8 bases from J, with 15 bases between. CDR3 size: 13 residues. CDR3 in amino acids: CASSLRLGLEAFF. Written as DNA, the CDR3 is TGTGCCAGCAGCCTCCGCCTGGGACTCGAAGCTTTCTTT.

This clonotype has ten or more counts. The rearrangement uses TRBV12-3 or TRBV12-4 and TRBJ2-5, with a possible D match to TRBD1 (5 bases). The CDR3 is 14 amino acids. V was clipped by 1 base and J by 4 bases, with 10 bases between them. CDR3 protein: CASSLVSGLETQYF. The CDR3 DNA follows: TGTGCCAGCAGTTTAGTGTCAGGGTTAGAGACCCAGTACTTC.

This clonotype has a count of ten or more. The J gene is TRBJ1-5, the V gene TRBV12-3 or TRBV12-4; D call uncertain. This CDR3 has 12 residues. With 7 bases removed from V and 3 bases from J, the gap between germline ends came to 7 bases. The CDR3, as DNA: TGTGCCAGCACCGACGTCAATCAGCCCCAGCATTTT. Protein: CASTDVNQPQHF.

This clonotype was recorded many times. The chain joins TRBV10-3 to TRBJ2-4; 7 bases fit TRBD1. This CDR3 region has 14 residues. Germline CDR1 reads ENHRY; CDR2 reads SYGVKD. The V and J ends lost 4 bases and 5 bases, in that order; junction bases with no gene match: 5. CDR3 bases: TGTGCCATCAGTGGCGCCGGGACAGAAAACATTCAGTACTTC. Its protein product is CAISGAGTENIQYF.

This clonotype has at least ten counts. The gene calls are TRBV12-3 or TRBV12-4 and TRBJ2-7; tentatively, D is TRBD1 or TRBD2 (6 bases each). CDR3 length: 15 amino acids. With 7 bases removed from V and 6 bases from J, the gap between germline ends came to 22 bases. CDR3 protein: CASTLGGLPGGEQYF. Here the CDR3 DNA reads TGTGCCAGCACCTTAGGGGGGCTTCCCGGGGGCGAGCAGTACTTC.

This clonotype was counted at least ten times. The V and J genes are TRBV9 and TRBJ2-7; 11 bases map to TRBD2. V was pared by 0 bases and J by 5 bases, with 16 bases of the junction left unmatched. Per germline, CDR1 SGDLS and CDR2 YYNGEE. This CDR3 has 19 residues. The CDR3 region has the DNA TGTGCCAGCAGCGTAGCCGGTAGCGGGGGGGCCAGGTCTTACCACGAGCAGTACTTC. Translating gives CASSVAGSGGARSYHEQYF.

This clonotype showed up many times. The rearrangement uses TRBV20-1 and TRBJ2-7; TRBD1 is a possible D gene (6 bases). The germline CDR1 and CDR2 sequences are DFQATT and SNEGSKA (reference sequence). The V and J ends lost 0 bases and 1 base respectively, with 13 bases between them. The CDR3 loop spans 15 amino acids. Here the CDR3 DNA reads TGCAGTGCTAGAGATCGGGGCAGGGGTTCCTACGAGCAGTACTTC. Translated, it gives CSARDRGRGSYEQYF.

This clonotype was seen repeatedly, ten times or more. The V gene is TRBV30, the J gene TRBJ1-2, with D uncertain. Trimming took 2 bases from V and 6 from J, leaving 13 bases between them. The germline V gene has CDR1 GTSNPN and CDR2 SVGIG (reference sequence). CDR3 length: 13 amino acids. In DNA form, the CDR3 reads TGTGCCTGGAGTTCACGAGTTAGGCATGGCTACACCTTC. It codes for CAWSSRVRHGYTF.

The chain is built from TRBV27 and TRBJ2-5; D possibly matches TRBD1 or TRBD2 (5 bases each). The CDR3 sequence is 14 residues long. Germline V gives CDR1 MNHEY, CDR2 SMNVEV (reference sequence). Deletions cut 2 bases from V and 1 base from J, with 8 bases between. The CDR3 DNA is TGTGCCAGCAGTTTAGCAGGGACCCAAGAGACCCAGTACTTC. This encodes CASSLAGTQETQYF.

The table lists this clonotype with many counts. The chain recombines TRBV5-6 with TRBJ2-2; the D gene is possibly TRBD2 (5 bases). Germline CDR1 SGHDT, CDR2 YYEEEE. The V gene lost 1 base and the J gene lost 4 bases, with 8 bases spanning the gap. The CDR3 sequence is 14 residues long. DNA of the CDR3: TGTGCCAGCAGCTTGCCGGGATTCACCGGGGAGCTGTTTTTT. Its protein product is CASSLPGFTGELFF.

This clonotype was counted ten times or more. The chain uses TRBV27 and TRBJ2-7; unclear D gene. V lost 3 bases to trimming and J lost 3 bases, with 15 bases between them. The CDR3 totals 15 residues. The germline V gene has CDR1 MNHEY and CDR2 SMNVEV (reference sequence). CDR3 amino acids: CASSLSTTYYYEQYF. The CDR3 coding sequence is TGTGCCAGCAGTTTGTCTACCACCTACTACTACGAGCAGTACTTC.

This clonotype was counted many times. The gene calls are TRBV6-6 and TRBJ2-5; D might be TRBD2 (5 bases). With 5 bases removed from V and 5 bases from J, the gap between germline ends came to 18 bases. CDR3 length equals 15 residues. Germline-derived CDR1 and CDR2 are MNHNY and SVGAGI (reference sequence). Here the CDR3 DNA reads TGTGCCAGCAGTACTGGTTCTAGCAGGCGGGAGACCCAGTACTTC. This translates into CASSTGSSRRETQYF.

This clonotype was counted ten times or more. The V gene is TRBV11-1, the J gene TRBJ1-1, with D unclear. The CDR3 loop spans 14 amino acids. Trimming pared 1 base from V and 1 base from J, leaving 7 bases between. CDR1 and CDR2 (germline): SGHAT, FQDESV (reference sequence). CDR3 nucleotide sequence: TGTGCCAGCAGCTTAGAGGCTCAGAACACTGAAGCTTTCTTT. Its translation is CASSLEAQNTEAFF.

In this sample, this clonotype turned up many times. The gene calls are TRBV30 and TRBJ2-7, with 7 bases that match TRBD2. The junction had 9 bases not matched to a gene; V was cut back by 7 bases and J by 0 bases. The CDR3 sequence is 14 residues long. Germline-derived CDR1 and CDR2 are GTSNPN and SVGIG (reference sequence). The CDR3 coding sequence is TGTGCCTCCCCGGCTAGCGGATACTCCTACGAGCAGTACTTC. Protein sequence: CASPASGYSYEQYF. Using reference TRBV30 and TRBJ2-7 for the parts outside the CDR3, the full variable domain is SQTIHQWPATLVQPVGSPLSLECTVEGTSNPNLYWYRQAAGRGLQLLFYSVGIGQISSEVPQNLSASRPQDRQFILSSKKLLLSDSGFYLCASPASGYSYEQYFGPGTRLTVT.

This clonotype came up many times. The CDR3 DNA reads as TGTGCCATCCAGGGTACCGGGGAGCTGTTTTTT. Translating it yields CAIQGTGELFF. V is TRBV10-3 and J is TRBJ2-2, with TRBD1 as a possible D gene (5 bases). The V end lost 8 bases, the J end lost 5 bases, and 6 bases lay between the germline ends. CDR3 length equals 11 residues. In germline, CDR1 is ENHRY, CDR2 SYGVKD.

This clonotype came up many times. The chain is built from TRBV20-1 and TRBJ1-3; D gene ambiguous. Deletions cut 3 bases from V and 5 bases from J, with 11 bases between. Per the germline V gene, CDR1 is DFQATT and CDR2 is SNEGSKA (reference sequence). The CDR3 length is 13 residues. CDR3 sequence (DNA): TGCAGTGCTAGCGTCGACGGAAGAAACACCATATATTTT. Translation gives CSASVDGRNTIYF.